This TCR beta chain was sequenced during a study of blood T cell repertoires in COVID-19. Across the study: The United States, Italy and Spain supplied acute and convalescent COVID-19 samples. The cDNA or gDNA used as material had been derived from T cells, B-cell-depleted T cells, or PBMCs.

Germline CDR1 reads SGHTA; CDR2 reads FQGTGA. The CDR3 runs to 15 residues. J lost 6 bases, V lost 3 bases, and 7 bases had no gene match. Clones were read by immunoSEQ multiplex PCR, and TCRdb kept only the in-frame ones, dropping some. Among some 150,000 clones listed, around 77% were seen once. V gene TRBV7-3 combines with J gene TRBJ2-3; TRBD2 matches at 9 bases. Sequenced material: peripheral blood. This TCR was sampled from a man aged 50 to 60 with active or convalescent COVID-19. The CDR3, as DNA: TGTGCCAGCAGCTTTCGACTAGCGGTCCCGGATACGCAGTATTTT. Translated, it gives CASSFRLAVPDTQYF.